The T cell receptor beta chain under discussion was sequenced for a study of T-cell reconstitution after alpha-beta-depleted transplantation in children. Points from the study as a whole: The study traced high day-60 TCRbeta diversity in some patients to surviving recipient T cells and thymic progenitors. T-cell counts and diversity at one year following transplant were attributed mainly to newly produced T cells.

For TCRbeta, the library was prepared with unique molecular identifiers. MiXCR, applied by TCRdb to the PCR reads, yields one record per CDR3 protein. The table lists about 580,000 distinct CDR3 sequences, roughly 23% of them singletons, with around an eighth in the top ten. Only a few counts were recorded for this clonotype. Its antigen is undetermined. This CDR3 spans 16 amino acids. Trimming left V 3 bases short and J 0 bases short, with 10 bases between. In germline, CDR1 is SGHKS, CDR2 YYEKEE (reference sequence). The gene calls are TRBV5-5 and TRBJ1-6; D uncertain. The clonotype comes from a boy under two years old who had a stem cell transplant for acute myeloid leukemia, so the T cells may come from the graft donor. Sample: PBMCs, mostly from graft donor cells, taken 360 days after TCRalphabeta/CD19-depleted stem cell transplant. The CDR3 DNA sequence: TGTGCCAGCAGCTGGGGAGATAGCTCCTATAATTCACCCCTCCACTTT. Amino acid sequence: CASSWGDSSYNSPLHF. Together with reference TRBV5-5 and TRBJ1-6, the CDR3 gives the full variable domain: DAGVTQSPTHLIKTRGQQVTLRCSPISGHKSVSWYQQVLGQGPQFIFQYYEKEERGRGNFPDRFSARQFPNYSSELNVNALLLGDSALYLCASSWGDSSYNSPLHFGNGTRLTVT.